Listed below are T cell receptor beta chains from one sample, sequenced in a study of OX40 agonist ivuxolimab in advanced cancers. Generated by immunoSEQ multiplex PCR, the TCRdb table keeps only in-frame clones and is missing some. The data hold roughly 18,000 clones, with over 60% observed a single time. Source: CD4+ or CD8+ T cells sorted from blood, taken in a trial of the OX40 agonist ivuxolimab. These receptors were obtained from an adult with an advanced solid tumor such as melanoma, head and neck, liver or kidney cancer. The CDR3 runs from the conserved cysteine through the conserved F or W.

V | CDR3
TRBV6-5 | CASRLTGQGQPQHF
TRBV5-1 | CASSVAFAGGRETQYF
TRBV19 | CASSKSRGGSTDTQYF
TRBV13 | CASSFIPYPGQGEEEQYF
TRBV14 | CASSPSGPHGYTF
TRBV7-9 | CASSLGPGPEETQYF
TRBV30 | CAWSVGGVYEQYF
TRBV7-3 | CASSFGQGYQPQHF
TRBV4-1 | CASSQALAGGRNEQFF
TRBV9 | CASSVKRGGANTGELFF
TRBV5-1 | CASSSTWDSPRNF
TRBV7-6 | CASSAQDGNTEAFF
TRBV27 | CASSSVTGGYGYTF
TRBV27 | CASSSWTEPSNEQFF
TRBV6-1 | CASSEQGAYGYTF
TRBV13 | CASSPDGMSTDTQYF
TRBV29-1 | CSAHHPVFNEQFF
TRBV30 | CAWSEVNTEAFF
TRBV29-1 | CSVEGLDRGNTDTQYF
TRBV4-3 | CASSQELAGYTGELFF
TRBV5-1 | CASSEPGLTDTQYF
TRBV9 | CASSVGVGSFEAFF
TRBV11-1 | CASTWPQGGTGELFF
TRBV5-4 | CASSRSEGTNYGYTF
TRBV30 | CAWGDGFSGNTIYF
TRBV6-6 | CASAISLYEQYF